This T cell receptor (beta chain) was identified during a study of glioma-infiltrating T cells after dendritic cell vaccination. This CDR3 region has 13 residues. The germline V gene encodes CDR1 LNHDA and CDR2 SQIVND (reference sequence). Trimming removed 7 bases at V and 4 bases at J, with 13 bases between. Study-wide points: Patients with more pretreatment TILs had longer time to progression and survival.

Sample time point: after dendritic cell vaccination, including at tumor progression/relapse. Profiling relied on immunoSEQ multiplex PCR, and the TCRdb table lists in-frame clones only, not all of them. Among tens of thousands of clones listed, about 79% were seen once. Note on this clone: Its specificity is not known.

The source was blood, collected after dendritic cell vaccination. The TCR was taken from a human donor with glioblastoma. The V and J genes are TRBV19 and TRBJ1-2, with no clear D. CDR3 protein: CASTTDNSYGYTF. The CDR3 DNA sequence: TGTGCCAGTACCACTGACAATAGCTATGGCTACACCTTC.